These 8 T cell receptor beta chains were all obtained from the same sample, sequenced in a study of blood T cell repertoires in COVID-19. Sequencing was performed with immunoSEQ multiplex PCR; in TCRdb, only in-frame clones are kept and a portion is missing. The sample yields 300,000 to 400,000 clones, approximately 90% seen once. The sequenced sample was peripheral blood. Source of these receptors: a woman aged 18-29 years who had recovered from COVID-19.

The chain has TRBV5-4 and TRBJ1-1; the match to TRBD1 covers 10 bases. V was clipped by 3 bases and J by 4 bases; unmatched bases: 12. Germline-derived CDR1 and CDR2 are SGHNT and YYREEE (reference sequence). This CDR3 is built from 17 residues. The CDR3 is CASSSTGTGARGTEAFF. The CDR3 DNA follows: TGTGCCAGCAGCTCGACCGGGACAGGGGCTCGGGGCACTGAAGCTTTCTTT.

V gene TRBV7-2 combines with J gene TRBJ1-1; D remains unclear. Per germline, CDR1 SGHTA and CDR2 FQGNSA. This CDR3 is built from 13 residues. Trimming took 5 bases from V and 3 from J, leaving 10 bases between them. The CDR3 loop is CASSPRRDTEAFF. For the CDR3, the DNA is TGTGCCAGCAGCCCGCGGCGGGACACTGAAGCTTTCTTT.

This chain uses TRBV25-1 with TRBJ2-7, with D uncertain. The V gene's germline CDR1 is MGHDK and CDR2 SYGVNS. The V and J ends lost 4 bases and 4 bases respectively, with 5 bases between them. The CDR3 has 11 residues. The CDR3 region is CASSGAYEQYV. The CDR3 bases are TGTGCCAGCAGTGGAGCTTACGAGCAGTACGTC.

The rearrangement links TRBV9 to TRBJ1-2, with TRBD1 as a possible D gene (6 bases). V lost 2 bases, J lost 4 bases, and 15 bases lay in between. The CDR3 has 15 residues. The germline V gene has CDR1 SGDLS and CDR2 YYNGEE. The DNA of the CDR3 is TGTGCCAGCAGCGTCCGGGACACCAACACCTATGGCTACACCTTC. Translating gives CASSVRDTNTYGYTF.

This clone showed up just once. This sequence joins TRBV9 and TRBJ2-1; D is possibly TRBD2 (5 bases). This CDR3 spans 17 amino acids. Germline assignment: CDR1 SGDLS and CDR2 YYNGEE. The V end lost 1 base, the J end lost 0 bases, and 14 bases lay between the germline ends. CDR3 bases: TGTGCCAGCAGCGTATCAAGAAGCGGAAGCTCCTACAATGAGCAGTTCTTC. The encoded protein is CASSVSRSGSSYNEQFF.

This sequence joins TRBV7-2 and TRBJ2-3; 7 nucleotides agree with TRBD2. This CDR3 is 15 amino acids long. Per germline, CDR1 SGHTA and CDR2 FQGNSA. Germline trimming cut 2 bases from V and 4 bases from J; bases unmatched to any gene: 6. CDR3 DNA: TGTGCCAGCAGCTTATACTTTCTAGCGGCAGATACGCAGTATTTT. Translated: CASSLYFLAADTQYF.

V is TRBV12-3 or TRBV12-4 and J is TRBJ1-1; tentative D call: TRBD1 (5 bases). The V end was cut by 7 bases, the J end by 0 bases, with 6 bases between. This CDR3 contains 12 residues. Here the CDR3 reads CASTGMNTEAFF. The CDR3 nucleotides are TGTGCCAGCACAGGGATGAACACTGAAGCTTTCTTT.

This sequence joins TRBV6-5 and TRBJ1-6; the match to TRBD1 covers 8 bases. The CDR3 runs 15 residues. The germline V gene encodes CDR1 MNHEY and CDR2 SVGAGI. The trim removed 5 bases at V and 5 bases at J, leaving 5 bases unmatched. DNA of the CDR3: TGTGCCAGCAGTACCGACAGGGGTCATAATTCACCCCTCCACTTT. Its protein is CASSTDRGHNSPLHF.